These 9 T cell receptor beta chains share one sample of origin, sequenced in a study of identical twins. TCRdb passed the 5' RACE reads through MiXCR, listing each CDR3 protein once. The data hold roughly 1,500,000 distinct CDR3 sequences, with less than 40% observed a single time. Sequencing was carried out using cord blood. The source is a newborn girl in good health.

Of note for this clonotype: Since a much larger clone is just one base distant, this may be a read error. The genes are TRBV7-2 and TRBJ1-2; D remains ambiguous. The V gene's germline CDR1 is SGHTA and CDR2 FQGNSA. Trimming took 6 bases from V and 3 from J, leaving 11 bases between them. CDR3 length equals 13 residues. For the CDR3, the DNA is TGTGCCAGCAGTACGCCCCGGCACTATGGCTACACCTTC. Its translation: CASSTPRHYGYTF. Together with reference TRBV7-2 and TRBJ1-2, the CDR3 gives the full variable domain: GAGVSQSPSNKVTEKGKDVELRCDPISGHTALYWYRQSLGQGLEFLIYFQGNSAPDKSGLPSDRFSAERTGGSVSTLTIQRTQQEDSAVYLCASSTPRHYGYTFGSGTRLTVV.

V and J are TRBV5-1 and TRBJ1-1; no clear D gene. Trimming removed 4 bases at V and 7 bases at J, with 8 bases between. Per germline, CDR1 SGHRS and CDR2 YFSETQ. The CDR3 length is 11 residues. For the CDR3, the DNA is TGCGCCAGCAGCCGGGCGGGTGAAGCTTTCTTT. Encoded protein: CASSRAGEAFF.

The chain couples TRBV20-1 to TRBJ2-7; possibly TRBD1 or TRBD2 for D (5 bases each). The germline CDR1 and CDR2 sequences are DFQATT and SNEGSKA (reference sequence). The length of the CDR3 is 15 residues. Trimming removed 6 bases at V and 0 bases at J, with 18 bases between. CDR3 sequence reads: CSANRDGSSSYEQYF. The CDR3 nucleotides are TGCAGTGCCAACCGGGACGGGTCAAGCTCCTACGAGCAGTACTTC.

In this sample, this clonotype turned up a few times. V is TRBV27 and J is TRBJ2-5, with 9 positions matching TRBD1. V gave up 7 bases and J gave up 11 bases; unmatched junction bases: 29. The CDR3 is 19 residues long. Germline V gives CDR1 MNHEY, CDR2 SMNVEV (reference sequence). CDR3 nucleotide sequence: TGTGCCAGCACCACGGACAGGGGCAACTTGGCCCCCACCCTCAATGAGCAGTACTTC. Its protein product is CASTTDRGNLAPTLNEQYF.

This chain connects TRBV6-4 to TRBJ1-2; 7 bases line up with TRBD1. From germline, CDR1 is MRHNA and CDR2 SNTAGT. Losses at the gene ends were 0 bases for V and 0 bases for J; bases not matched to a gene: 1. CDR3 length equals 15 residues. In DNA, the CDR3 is TGTGCCAGCAGTGACTCGGGACAGCCTAACTATGGCTACACCTTC. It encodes CASSDSGQPNYGYTF.

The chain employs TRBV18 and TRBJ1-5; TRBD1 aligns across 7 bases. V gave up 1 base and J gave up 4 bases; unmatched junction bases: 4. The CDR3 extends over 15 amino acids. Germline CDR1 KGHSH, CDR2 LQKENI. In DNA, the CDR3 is TGTGCCAGCTCACCACTAGGGGGCATAAATCAGCCCCAGCATTTT. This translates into CASSPLGGINQPQHF.

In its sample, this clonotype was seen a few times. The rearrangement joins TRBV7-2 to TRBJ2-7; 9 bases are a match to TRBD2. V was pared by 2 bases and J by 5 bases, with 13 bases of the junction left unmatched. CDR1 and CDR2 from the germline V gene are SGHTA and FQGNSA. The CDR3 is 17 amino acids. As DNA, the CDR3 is TGTGCCAGCAGCTTAAGGACTAGCGAGAGCCCCCCCCACGAGCAGTACTTC. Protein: CASSLRTSESPPHEQYF.

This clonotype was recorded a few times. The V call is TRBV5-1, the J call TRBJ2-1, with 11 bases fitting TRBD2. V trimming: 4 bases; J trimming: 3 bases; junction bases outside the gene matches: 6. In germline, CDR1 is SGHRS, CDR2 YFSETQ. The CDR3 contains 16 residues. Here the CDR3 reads CASSQKGLAVYNEQFF. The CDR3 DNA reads TGCGCCAGCAGCCAGAAGGGACTAGCGGTCTACAATGAGCAGTTCTTC.

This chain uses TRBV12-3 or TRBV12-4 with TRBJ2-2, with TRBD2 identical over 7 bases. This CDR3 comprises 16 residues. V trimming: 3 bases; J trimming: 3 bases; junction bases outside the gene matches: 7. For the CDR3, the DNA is TGTGCCAGCAGTTTGGGCGGGGGTCTCTACACCGGGGAGCTGTTTTTT. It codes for CASSLGGGLYTGELFF.